This T cell receptor (beta chain) stems from a study of identical twins. TCRdb re-derived calls from the 5' RACE reads in MiXCR, one entry per CDR3 protein. The table records about 690,000 distinct CDR3 sequences, approximately 6% of them present only once. There are 15 residues in the CDR3. CDR1 and CDR2 (germline): SGHAT, FQNNGV. J was trimmed by 4 bases and V by 4 bases; bases with no gene match: 8. This clonotype appeared a few times. The TCR sequence derives from a man in his late teens or twenties in good health. Sequencing input: naive T cells sorted from blood. The V and J genes are TRBV11-2 and TRBJ1-2, with 8 bases that match TRBD1. CDR3 sequence reads: CASSSPRDRSYGYTF. Written as DNA, the CDR3 is TGTGCCAGCAGCTCCCCCCGGGACAGGAGCTATGGCTACACCTTC.